The rows below give T cell receptor beta chains drawn from one sample of a study of beta chain features in type 1 diabetes. Measured with immunoSEQ multiplex PCR; TCRdb has only the in-frame clones, and not every one. The sample contains 500,000 to 850,000 clones, over 11% of which appear only once. The specimen was naive CD4+ T cells from blood. These receptor sequences come from a man aged 18-30 years with type 1 diabetes. The CDR3 runs from the conserved cysteine through the conserved F or W. The D gene is left open where the match is weak. A clone size is listed for some rows: how often the clone was seen (once, few, many), or a class if it is expanded.

d_call j_call clone_size cdr3_length v_call cdr3_aa cdr3_nt
TRBD1 TRBJ1-5 NA 15 TRBV30 CAWSAGTAVTQPQHF TGTGCCTGGAGTGCCGGGACAGCGGTGACTCAGCCCCAGCATTTT
NA TRBJ2-1 few 11 TRBV7-2 CASSPSVGQFF TGTGCCAGCAGCCCGAGTGTCGGACAGTTCTTC
NA TRBJ1-6 few 14 TRBV9 CASSVTAVNSPLHF TGTGCCAGCAGCGTAACAGCCGTTAATTCACCCCTCCACTTT
NA TRBJ2-4 few 15 TRBV21-1 CASGPKKLAKNIQYF TGTGCCAGCGGGCCCAAGAAGCTAGCCAAAAACATTCAGTACTTC
NA TRBJ2-3 NA 12 TRBV19 CASSLGTDTQYF TGTGCCAGTAGCCTAGGTACAGATACGCAGTATTTT
NA TRBJ2-2 few 12 TRBV29-1 CSVVLRAGELFF TGCAGCGTGGTACTCAGGGCCGGGGAGCTGTTTTTT
TRBD2 TRBJ2-3 few 14 TRBV28 CASGSGGAGDTQYF TGTGCCAGCGGCAGCGGGGGGGCGGGAGATACGCAGTATTTT
NA TRBJ2-5 NA 12 TRBV30 CAWSRGGETQYF TGTGCCTGGAGTAGGGGCGGAGAGACCCAGTACTTC
NA TRBJ1-2 NA 16 TRBV5-1 CASSLSGGIENYGYTF TGCGCCAGCAGCTTGAGCGGGGGAATCGAGAACTATGGCTACACCTTC
NA TRBJ1-5 few 12 TRBV19 CASSIDLGPQHF TGTGCCAGTAGTATAGATCTGGGGCCCCAGCATTTT
NA TRBJ1-1 few 14 TRBV28 CASSAGVPNTEAFF TGTGCCAGCAGTGCAGGGGTACCGAACACTGAAGCTTTCTTT
NA TRBJ2-1 few 12 TRBV6-5 CASGVRGNEQFF TGTGCCAGCGGGGTCAGGGGCAATGAGCAGTTCTTC
NA TRBJ2-5 NA 13 TRBV18 CASSWTDQETQYF TGTGCCAGCTCCTGGACAGACCAAGAGACCCAGTACTTC
NA TRBJ1-4 NA 15 TRBV5-1 CASSLGRSTNEKLFF TGCGCCAGCAGCTTGGGGAGGTCGACTAATGAAAAACTGTTTTTT
NA TRBJ1-5 few 13 TRBV11-2 CASSLLSNGPQHF TGTGCCAGCAGCTTATTGAGTAATGGGCCCCAGCATTTT
NA TRBJ2-2 few 16 TRBV7-3 CASTPPGRRSTGELFF TGTGCCAGCACCCCCCCGGGACGTAGGTCCACCGGGGAGCTGTTTTTT
NA TRBJ2-1 few 15 TRBV7-9 CASRFTGTQGNEQFF TGTGCCAGCAGATTTACAGGTACCCAAGGCAATGAGCAGTTCTTC
NA TRBJ2-2 NA 13 TRBV11-3 CASSHQETGELFF TGTGCCAGCAGTCACCAGGAAACCGGGGAGCTGTTTTTT
NA TRBJ1-2 NA 14 TRBV5-1 CASTLSGGNYGYTF TGCGCCAGCACCTTGTCGGGGGGTAACTATGGCTACACCTTC
NA TRBJ1-3 NA 12 TRBV2 CASSASRNTIYF TGTGCCAGCAGTGCCTCGCGAAACACCATATATTTT
NA TRBJ2-7 NA 14 TRBV30 CAWRKRPASYEQYF TGTGCCTGGAGGAAACGACCTGCCTCCTACGAGCAGTACTTC
NA TRBJ2-7 NA 10 TRBV20-1 CSALLQRMYF TGCAGTGCCCTACTACAGAGAATGTACTTC
NA TRBJ2-5 few 14 TRBV19 CASGEGQPRETQYF TGTGCCAGTGGGGAGGGACAGCCGCGGGAGACCCAGTACTTC